The 30 T cell receptor beta chains below all came from one sample that was sequenced in a study of T cell repertoires in cytomegalovirus infection. TCRdb called the reads again in MiXCR, with one record for every CDR3 protein. Of nearly 450,000 distinct CDR3 sequences in the sample, approximately 32% were seen once. Sequencing was carried out using PBMCs. The receptors come from a human donor in good health (CMV status not recorded). Some clones in this sample may be carry-over from other donors' samples.

This chain links TRBV20-1 with TRBJ1-1; the D is unclear. The CDR3 extends over 12 amino acids. Looked up from germline, CDR1 is DFQATT and CDR2 is SNEGSKA (reference sequence). V shed 0 bases and J shed 1 base, with 3 bases lying between them. The DNA of the CDR3 is TGCAGTGCTAGAGATGAGAACACTGAAGCTTTCTTT. This codes for CSARDENTEAFF.

The rearrangement links TRBV10-3 to TRBJ2-7; D is uncertain. There are 14 residues in the CDR3. Germline V gene data show CDR1 as ENHRY and CDR2 as SYGVKD. Deletions cut 3 bases from V and 4 bases from J, with 13 bases between. CDR3 sequence reads: CAISEPTGVYEQYF. The DNA of the CDR3 is TGTGCCATCAGTGAACCGACGGGTGTATACGAGCAGTACTTC.

There are a few counts of this clonotype. The V call is TRBV20-1, the J call TRBJ2-5, with D uncertain. The CDR3 length is 13 residues. Germline V lookup: CDR1 DFQATT, CDR2 SNEGSKA (reference sequence). Trimming took off 3 bases at V and 2 bases at J, with 10 bases between the two ends. CDR3 loop: CSAREPRQETQYF. CDR3 DNA sequence: TGCAGTGCTAGGGAGCCAAGACAAGAGACCCAGTACTTC.

This clonotype has at least ten counts. The CDR3, as DNA: TGTGCTAGTGGTTTTGGGACAGGGACCTACAATGAGCAGTTCTTC. It codes for CASGFGTGTYNEQFF. V and J are TRBV12-5 and TRBJ2-1; 9 nucleotides agree with TRBD1. Germline V gene sequence: CDR1 LGHNT, CDR2 FRNRAP. The CDR3 is 15 amino acids. The junction had 2 bases not matched to a gene; V was cut back by 3 bases and J by 2 bases.

This clonotype appeared a few times. The chain employs TRBV20-1 and TRBJ2-3, with unresolved D. The ends were cut back, 8 bases at V and 6 bases at J, with 12 bases in the middle. CDR1 and CDR2 (germline): DFQATT, SNEGSKA (reference sequence). The CDR3 covers 11 residues. The CDR3 DNA follows: TGCAGTCCGGAGCTAGGCGATACGCAGTATTTT. Its protein is CSPELGDTQYF.

The table lists this clonotype with many counts. The rearrangement joins TRBV6-1 to TRBJ2-7, with D unresolved. The germline V and J ends were trimmed by 5 bases and 7 bases, with 12 bases remaining between them. Looked up from germline, CDR1 is MNHNS and CDR2 is SASEGT. This CDR3 is 12 amino acids long. The CDR3 is CASSPGPWEQYF. The CDR3 DNA sequence: TGTGCCAGCAGTCCAGGACCGTGGGAGCAGTACTTC.

The chain employs TRBV5-4 and TRBJ2-1; 9 bases match TRBD1. Trimming cost V 4 bases and J 7 bases; bases outside gene matches: 6. The CDR3 runs 14 residues. Germline CDR1 SGHNT, CDR2 YYREEE (reference sequence). The DNA of the CDR3 is TGTGCCAGCAGCGCCGGGACAGGGAGGAATGAGCAGTTCTTC. The encoded protein is CASSAGTGRNEQFF.

This clonotype was detected only a few times. The rearrangement joins TRBV28 to TRBJ1-1, with TRBD1 as a possible D gene (5 bases). Trimming stripped 4 bases from V and 5 bases from J, with 17 bases between. Germline-derived CDR1 and CDR2 are MDHEN and SYDVKM. The length of the CDR3 is 15 residues. The CDR3 DNA reads as TGTGCCAGCAGTTCCCCGGGGGGGACGGGAACTGAAGCTTTCTTT. Protein sequence: CASSSPGGTGTEAFF. The whole variable domain, remainder taken from reference TRBV28 and TRBJ1-1, is DVKVTQSSRYLVKRTGEKVFLECVQDMDHENMFWYRQDPGLGLRLIYFSYDVKMKEKGDIPEGYSVSREKKERFSLILESASTNQTSMYLCASSSPGGTGTEAFFGQGTRLTVV.

The chain is built from TRBV5-1 and TRBJ2-2; 7 bases map to TRBD2. This CDR3 comprises 16 residues. The junction had 10 bases not matched to a gene; V was cut back by 6 bases and J by 2 bases. Germline assignment: CDR1 SGHRS and CDR2 YFSETQ. The CDR3 nucleotides are TGCGCCAGCATCTTACGGCCGGGAGGAAACACCGGGGAGCTGTTTTTT. Amino acid sequence: CASILRPGGNTGELFF.

This clonotype has at least ten counts. The V gene is TRBV7-9, the J gene TRBJ1-1; D may be TRBD1 (5 bases). The germline V gene has CDR1 SEHNR and CDR2 FQNEAQ (reference sequence). V shed 5 bases and J shed 3 bases, with 16 bases lying between them. This CDR3 spans 15 amino acids. The CDR3 is CASSGVPGSDTEAFF. The CDR3 DNA follows: TGTGCCAGCAGCGGGGTGCCAGGGTCTGACACTGAAGCTTTCTTT.

This sequence joins TRBV29-1 and TRBJ2-5, with 7 bases identical to TRBD1. CDR3 length: 16 residues. Per the germline V gene, CDR1 is SQVTM and CDR2 is ANQGSEA. Trimming cost V 0 bases and J 5 bases; bases outside gene matches: 12. Written as DNA, the CDR3 is TGCAGCGTTGAAGACTCGATGACAGGGATAGGGGAGACCCAGTACTTC. This gives the protein CSVEDSMTGIGETQYF.

The rearrangement joins TRBV28 to TRBJ1-1, with a weak D call TRBD1 (5 bases). The CDR3 totals 15 residues. Germline CDR1 reads MDHEN; CDR2 reads SYDVKM. V lost 3 bases to trimming and J lost 0 bases, with 11 bases between them. CDR3: CASSLPSGLNTEAFF. In DNA, the CDR3 is TGTGCCAGCAGTTTGCCCTCAGGGTTGAACACTGAAGCTTTCTTT.

The V and J genes are TRBV28 and TRBJ1-5; no clear D. The germline CDR1 and CDR2 sequences are MDHEN and SYDVKM. The CDR3 consists of 16 residues. V was shortened by 4 bases and J by 0 bases, with 13 bases between the two germline ends. The CDR3 DNA reads as TGTGCCAGCAGTTCCCGCAGGTGGTATAGCAATCAGCCCCAGCATTTT. Its protein product is CASSSRRWYSNQPQHF.

This clonotype was observed a handful of times. The rearrangement links TRBV20-1 to TRBJ1-2; D unresolved. The CDR3 is 13 amino acids. V was shortened by 4 bases and J by 0 bases, with 9 bases between the two germline ends. Germline assignment: CDR1 DFQATT and CDR2 SNEGSKA (reference sequence). The CDR3 nucleotides read TGCAGTGCTATTCGGACGGCTAACTATGGCTACACCTTC. It codes for CSAIRTANYGYTF.

The chain employs TRBV27 and TRBJ2-7, with D possibly being TRBD1 or TRBD2 (7 bases each). The CDR3 runs to 14 residues. Germline V gene lookup returns CDR1 MNHEY and CDR2 SMNVEV (reference sequence). V lost 1 base to trimming and J lost 6 bases, with 13 bases between them. Here the CDR3 DNA reads TGTGCCAGCAGTTTATTGGGCAGGGGGGGCGAGCAGTACTTC. Protein product: CASSLLGRGGEQYF.

This clonotype has more than one count but fewer than ten. The chain carries TRBV7-8 and TRBJ2-3; TRBD2 matches 13 bases. CDR3 length: 16 amino acids. Germline V gene data show CDR1 as SGHVS and CDR2 as FQNEAQ. V trimming: 0 bases; J trimming: 7 bases; junction bases outside the gene matches: 4. Here the CDR3 reads CASSLATSGGANTQYF. The CDR3 DNA follows: TGTGCCAGCAGCTTAGCAACTAGCGGGGGGGCGAATACGCAGTATTTT.

This clonotype occurred a few times. V gene TRBV12-3 or TRBV12-4 combines with J gene TRBJ2-2; D not certain. Deletions cut 0 bases from V and 6 bases from J, with 5 bases between. The CDR3 is 13 amino acids. The CDR3 is CASSLAPAGELFF. CDR3 DNA sequence: TGTGCCAGCAGTTTAGCCCCCGCCGGGGAGCTGTTTTTT.

The chain carries TRBV5-5 and TRBJ1-1; tentatively, D is TRBD1 (5 bases). Trimming removed 0 bases from V and 0 bases from J, with 9 bases in between. CDR1 and CDR2 from the germline V gene are SGHKS and YYEKEE (reference sequence). This CDR3 comprises 15 residues. This chain's CDR3 is CASSLEGRLNTEAFF. Written as DNA, the CDR3 is TGTGCCAGCAGCTTGGAGGGACGTCTGAACACTGAAGCTTTCTTT. Full variable domain (outside the CDR3, taken from reference TRBV5-5 and TRBJ1-1): DAGVTQSPTHLIKTRGQQVTLRCSPISGHKSVSWYQQVLGQGPQFIFQYYEKEERGRGNFPDRFSARQFPNYSSELNVNALLLGDSALYLCASSLEGRLNTEAFFGQGTRLTVV.

The V gene is TRBV7-6, the J gene TRBJ1-1; D uncertain. Germline values: CDR1 SGHVS, CDR2 FNYEAQ. Trimming pared 8 bases from V and 11 bases from J, leaving 24 bases between. The CDR3 length is 14 residues. The CDR3 protein is CASAPQPGQFGAFF. The CDR3 region has the DNA TGTGCCAGCGCCCCACAGCCCGGGCAGTTCGGGGCTTTCTTT. Full variable domain (rest looked up from reference TRBV7-6 and TRBJ1-1): GAGVSQSPRYKVTKRGQDVALRCDPISGHVSLYWYRQALGQGPEFLTYFNYEAQQDKSGLPNDRFSAERPEGSISTLTIQRTEQRDSAMYRCASAPQPGQFGAFFGQGTRLTVV.

V usage is TRBV2 and J usage is TRBJ2-1, with 9 bases identical to TRBD1. With V trimmed by 6 bases and J by 0 bases, 12 bases remained unmatched. The germline V gene encodes CDR1 SNHLY and CDR2 FYNNEI. CDR3 size: 18 residues. The CDR3: CASRQGQGFKSSYNEQFF. CDR3 in DNA: TGTGCCAGCAGACAGGGACAGGGCTTTAAGAGCTCCTACAATGAGCAGTTCTTC. Together with reference TRBV2 and TRBJ2-1, the CDR3 gives the full variable domain: EPEVTQTPSHQVTQMGQEVILRCVPISNHLYFYWYRQILGQKVEFLVSFYNNEISEKSEIFDDQFSVERPDGSNFTLKIRSTKLEDSAMYFCASRQGQGFKSSYNEQFFGPGTRLTVL.

The chain joins TRBV2 to TRBJ2-3, with D unresolved. This CDR3 is 15 amino acids long. V was cut by 2 bases and J by 1 base, with 10 bases left in between. Per the germline V gene, CDR1 is SNHLY and CDR2 is FYNNEI. In nucleotides, the CDR3 is TGTGCCAGCAGTGAAATGGTATTACGCACAGATACGCAGTATTTT. This sequence encodes CASSEMVLRTDTQYF.

The V gene is TRBV7-3, the J gene TRBJ2-7; a possible D gene is TRBD1 (6 bases). Germline V CDR1 and CDR2: SGHTA, FQGTGA. The length of the CDR3 is 13 residues. Trimming stripped 5 bases from V and 4 bases from J, with 12 bases between. CDR3 in DNA: TGTGCCAGCAGCCAAACGGGACATTACGAGCAGTACTTC. Translation gives CASSQTGHYEQYF.

V is TRBV6-2 or TRBV6-3 and J is TRBJ2-3; 8 nucleotides agree with TRBD1. Trimming cost V 5 bases and J 4 bases; bases outside gene matches: 11. In germline, CDR1 is MNHEY, CDR2 SVGEGT. The CDR3 contains 16 residues. The CDR3 here is CASSGWEAGGADTQYF. The DNA for the CDR3 is TGTGCCAGCAGTGGATGGGAGGCAGGGGGCGCAGATACGCAGTATTTT.

A note on this clonotype: This may be a read error, as it is one base from a much larger clone. CDR3 sequence reads: CASSPQASGNTIYF. DNA for the CDR3: TGTGCCAGCTCACCACAGGCCTCTGGAAACACCATATATTTT. The rearrangement uses TRBV18 and TRBJ1-3; no definite D call. This CDR3 comprises 14 residues. With 1 base removed from V and 0 bases from J, the gap between germline ends came to 4 bases. The germline V gene has CDR1 KGHSH and CDR2 LQKENI.

This rearrangement joins TRBV5-4 to TRBJ2-5; 8 bases agree with TRBD1. V lost 5 bases to trimming and J lost 2 bases; unmatched junction nucleotides: 8. The germline gives CDR1 SGHNT, CDR2 YYREEE (reference sequence). The CDR3 runs 15 residues. CDR3 loop: CASRPQTGEQETQYF. The CDR3 DNA follows: TGTGCCAGCAGGCCACAGACAGGGGAGCAAGAGACCCAGTACTTC.

This clonotype turned up a few times. The chain uses TRBV20-1 and TRBJ2-7; 9 positions agree with TRBD1. There are 14 residues in the CDR3. The germline V gene has CDR1 DFQATT and CDR2 SNEGSKA (reference sequence). V gave up 6 bases and J gave up 0 bases; unmatched junction bases: 6. CDR3 residues: CSAGGTGNSYEQYF. The DNA for the CDR3 is TGCAGTGCGGGGGGGACAGGGAACTCCTACGAGCAGTACTTC.

This clonotype turned up a few times. This chain joins TRBV19 and TRBJ2-7; 7 bases map to TRBD1. The germline V gene has CDR1 LNHDA and CDR2 SQIVND (reference sequence). V shed 5 bases and J 5 bases; nucleotides not matched to a gene: 3. The length of the CDR3 is 12 residues. The CDR3 reads CASSATGDEQYF. The CDR3 DNA is TGTGCCAGTAGTGCAACAGGGGACGAGCAGTACTTC.

This clonotype was picked up a small number of times. This chain joins TRBV6-1 and TRBJ1-2, with D possibly TRBD1 on 6 matching bases. The CDR3 consists of 15 residues. Germline CDR1 is MNHNS and CDR2 is SASEGT. The V and J ends lost 8 bases and 11 bases respectively, with 27 bases between them. The CDR3 DNA sequence: TGTGCCAGCGGGCTATCAACAGGGAACCTATTTTGGTACACCTTC. Residues: CASGLSTGNLFWYTF.

This clonotype has at least ten counts. The J gene is TRBJ2-3, the V gene TRBV7-2; TRBD2 matches 9 bases. V shed 3 bases, J shed 2 bases, and the junction held 6 bases outside the gene matches. The CDR3 runs to 16 residues. CDR1 is SGHTA, CDR2 FQGNSA, per germline. The CDR3 protein is CASSFLAGTLTDTQYF. For the CDR3, the DNA is TGTGCCAGCAGCTTTCTAGCGGGGACGCTCACAGATACGCAGTATTTT. Together with reference TRBV7-2 and TRBJ2-3, the CDR3 gives the full variable domain: GAGVSQSPSNKVTEKGKDVELRCDPISGHTALYWYRQSLGQGLEFLIYFQGNSAPDKSGLPSDRFSAERTGGSVSTLTIQRTQQEDSAVYLCASSFLAGTLTDTQYFGPGTRLTVL.

Comment on this clonotype: A much more abundant neighbour one base away suggests this may be a read error. The chain joins TRBV7-9 to TRBJ2-7; D tentatively reads TRBD1 or TRBD2 (6 bases each). Germline loops: CDR1 SEHNR, CDR2 FQNEAQ (reference sequence). The CDR3 extends over 15 amino acids. CDR3 coding DNA: TGTGCCAGCAGCAAGGGGGGAGGTGAAACCTACGAGCCGTACTTC. Its protein product is CASSKGGGETYEPYF.